The 8 T cell receptor beta chains below come from one sample, sequenced in a study of TIL therapy for anti-PD-1-resistant metastatic lung cancer. The libraries were made with immunoSEQ v3. Measured with immunoSEQ multiplex PCR; TCRdb has only the in-frame clones, and not every one. The sample has 60,000 or so clones; under 75% are singletons. Documented time point: pre-treatment sample, taken before nivolumab and TIL therapy. The input for sequencing was blood, taken at baseline. These receptors came from a person aged 25 to 85 with non-small cell lung cancer.

The gene calls are TRBV6-5 and TRBJ2-3, with D possibly TRBD2 on 7 matching bases. Trimming left V 5 bases short and J 2 bases short, with 14 bases between. The germline V gene encodes CDR1 MNHEY and CDR2 SVGAGI. The CDR3 length is 15 residues. The CDR3 DNA reads as TGTGCCAGCAGTACATTCGGGGGGCCCACAGATACGCAGTATTTT. Encoded protein: CASSTFGGPTDTQYF.

The V call is TRBV9, the J call TRBJ2-5; TRBD2 might be the D (6 bases). Germline lookup yields CDR1 SGDLS and CDR2 YYNGEE. The CDR3 is 14 residues long. The V and J ends lost 0 bases and 4 bases respectively, with 10 bases between them. This chain's CDR3 is CASSVEVGGETQYF. The CDR3 DNA follows: TGTGCCAGCAGCGTAGAGGTGGGAGGAGAGACCCAGTACTTC.

The chain joins TRBV19 to TRBJ2-5; maybe TRBD2 (6 bases). V lost 5 bases to trimming and J lost 2 bases, with 12 bases between them. This CDR3 has 14 residues. Looked up from germline, CDR1 is LNHDA and CDR2 is SQIVND (reference sequence). The CDR3 protein is CASSAGLPQETQYF. CDR3 coding DNA: TGTGCCAGTAGTGCCGGACTACCTCAAGAGACCCAGTACTTC.

This clone has only one observation. This chain uses TRBV29-1 with TRBJ1-4; perhaps TRBD1 as D (6 bases). Trimming removed 3 bases from V and 8 bases from J, with 16 bases in between. From germline, CDR1 is SQVTM and CDR2 ANQGSEA. This CDR3 region has 14 residues. The CDR3 here is CSVDERGGGEKLFF. The CDR3 bases are TGCAGCGTTGACGAGCGAGGGGGAGGAGAAAAACTGTTTTTT.

The rearrangement joins TRBV27 to TRBJ2-2, with TRBD2 matching 8 bases. CDR1 MNHEY and CDR2 SMNVEV come from the germline V gene (reference sequence). This CDR3 is built from 15 residues. J lost 5 bases, V lost 5 bases, and 7 bases had no gene match. CDR3 region: CASSRAGGRTGELFF. CDR3 bases: TGTGCCAGCAGTCGGGCGGGGGGCCGGACCGGGGAGCTGTTTTTT.

This clone was seen a handful of times. This sequence joins TRBV6-5 and TRBJ1-5; perhaps TRBD1 as D (5 bases). The CDR3 runs 13 residues. V was clipped by 0 bases and J by 7 bases, with 7 bases between them. Germline CDR1 and CDR2: MNHEY and SVGAGI. The CDR3 loop is CASSYSTAQPQHF. The CDR3 DNA sequence: TGTGCCAGCAGTTACTCGACAGCACAGCCCCAGCATTTT.

This clone turned up a few times. CDR3 DNA sequence: TGTGCCAGCAAGGACGGGGGCAATCAGCCCCAGCATTTT. Protein: CASKDGGNQPQHF. The chain uses TRBV2 and TRBJ1-5, with no clear D. Germline V gene data show CDR1 as SNHLY and CDR2 as FYNNEI. Trimming pared 7 bases from V and 2 bases from J, leaving 9 bases between. The CDR3 is 13 amino acids. The variable domain in full, with the rest retrieved from reference TRBV2 and TRBJ1-5, is EPEVTQTPSHQVTQMGQEVILRCVPISNHLYFYWYRQILGQKVEFLVSFYNNEISEKSEIFDDQFSVERPDGSNFTLKIRSTKLEDSAMYFCASKDGGNQPQHFGDGTRLSIL.

CDR3 region: CASSPWGGSGNTIYF. The CDR3 region has the DNA TGTGCCAGCAGCCCGTGGGGGGGCTCTGGAAACACCATATATTTT. The V gene is TRBV6-5, the J gene TRBJ1-3, with a weak D call TRBD1 (5 bases). Per germline, CDR1 MNHEY and CDR2 SVGAGI. The CDR3 is 15 residues long. Trimming left V 6 bases short and J 0 bases short, with 12 bases between.